The 28 T cell receptor beta chains below all came from one sample that was sequenced in a study of STAT5B mutations in CD4+ large granular lymphocyte leukemia. Some clones are missing from TCRdb's copy, which holds only in-frame ones; the method was immunoSEQ multiplex PCR. The table records 20,000 to 25,000 clones, 70% to 75% of them present only once. Material: CD4+ T cells from blood buffy coats. The receptors come from a human donor in good health.

This clone was counted only a few times. This rearrangement joins TRBV5-6 to TRBJ1-1, with D perhaps matching TRBD1 (5 bases). CDR1 and CDR2 from the germline V gene are SGHDT and YYEEEE. The V and J ends lost 2 bases and 4 bases respectively, with 12 bases between them. This CDR3 contains 14 residues. CDR3 coding DNA: TGTGCCAGCAGCTTTCAGCCAGGGTCCACTGAAGCTTTCTTT. It specifies CASSFQPGSTEAFF.

This rearrangement joins TRBV5-6 to TRBJ1-2, with 8 bases that match TRBD1. This CDR3 spans 16 amino acids. CDR1 is SGHDT and CDR2 is YYEEEE in the germline V gene. J gave up 4 bases and V 6 bases, and 14 bases lay outside the gene matches. CDR3 coding DNA: TGTGCCAGCACCGCTTTAGGACAGGGAGGGAGCTATGGCTACACCTTC. Encoded protein: CASTALGQGGSYGYTF.

The chain couples TRBV2 to TRBJ2-1; D ambiguous. V was pared by 4 bases and J by 0 bases, with 10 bases between. CDR3 length: 15 amino acids. Germline-derived CDR1 and CDR2 are SNHLY and FYNNEI. CDR3 residues: CASSVYPSSYNEQFF. CDR3 in DNA: TGTGCCAGCAGTGTATACCCTAGCTCCTACAATGAGCAGTTCTTC.

This chain connects TRBV11-2 to TRBJ2-2, with D tentatively TRBD1 (6 bases). The CDR3 extends over 15 amino acids. The germline CDR1 and CDR2 sequences are SGHAT and FQNNGV. V lost 6 bases, J lost 2 bases, and 13 bases lay in between. CDR3 nucleotides: TGTGCCAGCAGTTACAGGGTTGGCAACACCGGGGAGCTGTTTTTT. Residues: CASSYRVGNTGELFF.

In this sample, this clone turned up a few times. This sequence joins TRBV7-6 and TRBJ2-1, with 11 bases aligning to TRBD1. V dropped 1 base and J dropped 8; count of bases not matched to a gene: 10. The CDR3 length is 17 residues. Germline values: CDR1 SGHVS, CDR2 FNYEAQ. This CDR3 reads CASSLGGRDRGLDEQFF. The CDR3 DNA sequence: TGTGCCAGCAGCTTAGGAGGGCGGGACAGGGGGTTGGATGAGCAGTTCTTC.

The genes are TRBV19 and TRBJ2-5; 7 bases are a match to TRBD1. The CDR3 is 13 amino acids. The germline gives CDR1 LNHDA, CDR2 SQIVND (reference sequence). The V and J ends lost 4 bases and 6 bases, in that order; junction bases with no gene match: 5. In DNA, the CDR3 is TGTGCCAGTAGTACCCAGGGGGACAAGACCCAGTACTTC. Its translation: CASSTQGDKTQYF.

This chain links TRBV5-1 with TRBJ1-2, with 7 bases fitting TRBD1. V lost 0 bases to trimming and J lost 4 bases; unmatched junction nucleotides: 3. This CDR3 has 14 residues. Germline V gene data show CDR1 as SGHRS and CDR2 as YFSETQ. The CDR3 sequence is CASSLGGTAYGYTF. The DNA of the CDR3 is TGCGCCAGCAGCTTGGGCGGGACAGCCTATGGCTACACCTTC.

This clone is a singleton in its sample. This chain connects TRBV5-6 to TRBJ2-3, with TRBD1 matching over 7 bases. CDR1 is SGHDT, CDR2 YYEEEE, per germline. The CDR3 is 15 residues long. Trimming at V came to 1 base and at J to 1 base, leaving 3 bases not matched to a gene. The CDR3 loop is CASSLQGGGTDTQYF. The DNA for the CDR3 is TGTGCCAGCAGCTTGCAAGGGGGCGGCACAGATACGCAGTATTTT.

The gene calls are TRBV4-3 and TRBJ2-1; TRBD2 matches at 11 bases. The CDR3 spans 16 residues. The J segment lost 10 bases and the V segment lost 0 bases, leaving 8 bases of the junction unmatched. The germline CDR1 and CDR2 sequences are LGHNA and YSLEER. As DNA, the CDR3 is TGCGCCAGCAGCCAAGATCCTAGCGGGGGGCTGAAGGAGCAGTTCTTC. Amino acids: CASSQDPSGGLKEQFF.

The chain carries TRBV7-2 and TRBJ2-7; D may correspond to TRBD1 or TRBD2 (5 bases each). Germline values: CDR1 SGHTA, CDR2 FQGNSA. V was cut by 3 bases and J by 3 bases, with 9 bases left in between. This CDR3 has 13 residues. CDR3 protein: CASSFERGYEQYF. In nucleotides, the CDR3 is TGTGCCAGCAGCTTTGAGAGGGGCTACGAGCAGTACTTC.

This chain uses TRBV9 with TRBJ2-7; 9 bases fit TRBD2. The CDR3 extends over 15 amino acids. CDR1 is SGDLS, CDR2 YYNGEE, per germline. V lost 1 base to trimming and J lost 7 bases; unmatched junction nucleotides: 9. The CDR3 DNA sequence: TGTGCCAGCAGCGTAAGAAGCGGGAGGTTCAGTGAGCAGTACTTC. Its protein product is CASSVRSGRFSEQYF. The full variable domain, with the rest looked up from reference TRBV9 and TRBJ2-7, is DSGVTQTPKHLITATGQRVTLRCSPRSGDLSVYWYQQSLDQGLQFLIQYYNGEERAKGNILERFSAQQFPDLHSELNLSSLELGDSALYFCASSVRSGRFSEQYFGPGTRLTVT.

V usage is TRBV6-5 and J usage is TRBJ1-4; 8 bases map to TRBD1. The ends lost 6 bases at V and 4 bases at J; junction bases unmatched: 4. This CDR3 contains 14 residues. CDR1 and CDR2 (germline): MNHEY, SVGAGI. The CDR3: CASSKDRDNEKLFF. In nucleotides, the CDR3 is TGTGCCAGCAGCAAGGACAGGGATAATGAAAAACTGTTTTTT.

The CDR3 region is CASSYREGEKLFF. As DNA, the CDR3 is TGTGCCAGCAGTTACAGGGAGGGTGAAAAACTGTTTTTT. The V call is TRBV6-6, the J call TRBJ1-4, with D unclear. Looked up from germline, CDR1 is MNHNY and CDR2 is SVGAGI (reference sequence). The CDR3 sequence is 13 residues long. Trimming cost V 2 bases and J 7 bases, with 8 bases left between them.

This chain uses TRBV11-3 with TRBJ2-5; a possible D gene is TRBD1 (8 bases). The CDR3 runs to 15 residues. The V end lost 6 bases, the J end lost 4 bases, and 18 bases lay between the germline ends. The germline V gene encodes CDR1 SGHNT and CDR2 YENEEA. The CDR3 region is CASSSGQGGGETQYF. The CDR3 DNA sequence: TGTGCCAGCAGTTCAGGACAGGGAGGGGGAGAGACCCAGTACTTC.

The J gene is TRBJ1-5, the V gene TRBV10-1; D is ambiguous. V was pared by 6 bases and J by 0 bases, with 12 bases between. From germline, CDR1 is WNHNN and CDR2 SYGVQD (reference sequence). The CDR3 is 15 residues long. DNA of the CDR3: TGCGCCAGCAGAGTTAGAATTGATAGCAATCAGCCCCAGCATTTT. This encodes CASRVRIDSNQPQHF.

This rearrangement joins TRBV7-3 to TRBJ2-3, with 7 bases fitting TRBD2. Trimming removed 5 bases from V and 5 bases from J; junction bases left unmatched: 13. CDR1 is SGHTA, CDR2 FQGTGA, per germline. CDR3 length: 16 amino acids. The DNA for the CDR3 is TGTGCCAGCAGCCCTACCGCTAGCGGAGGTAGAGATACGCAGTATTTT. Translated: CASSPTASGGRDTQYF.

This chain connects TRBV6-5 to TRBJ2-3; weak D call: TRBD1 (7 bases). Deletions cut 4 bases from V and 8 bases from J, with 13 bases between. CDR1 is MNHEY, CDR2 SVGAGI, per germline. The CDR3 is made up of 13 amino acids. This chain's CDR3 is CASSSTGEVTQYF. The CDR3, as DNA: TGTGCCAGCAGTTCCACAGGGGAGGTTACGCAGTATTTT.

This rearrangement joins TRBV30 to TRBJ2-2, with 7 bases aligning to TRBD2. Losses at the gene ends were 6 bases for V and 6 bases for J; bases not matched to a gene: 13. The CDR3 loop spans 15 amino acids. Looked up from germline, CDR1 is GTSNPN and CDR2 is SVGIG (reference sequence). Here the CDR3 reads CACPPRGLVAGELFF. In DNA form, the CDR3 reads TGTGCCTGCCCACCCCGTGGACTAGTGGCCGGGGAGCTGTTTTTT.

The chain uses TRBV12-5 and TRBJ1-3; a possible D gene is TRBD1 (5 bases). Trimming took 6 bases from V and 8 from J, leaving 20 bases between them. The CDR3 runs to 15 residues. Germline CDR1 LGHNT, CDR2 FRNRAP. CDR3 coding DNA: TGTGCTAGTGGCCTTATCCCAGGGAATGGGTACACCATATATTTT. Encoded protein: CASGLIPGNGYTIYF.

The chain combines TRBV5-5 with TRBJ2-5; D is ambiguous. The CDR3 has 13 amino acids. Between the trimmed V and J ends, which lost 0 bases and 4 bases, there was a span of 7 bases. Germline CDR1 and CDR2: SGHKS and YYEKEE (reference sequence). CDR3 sequence reads: CASSLAPIETQYF. CDR3 nucleotides: TGTGCCAGCAGCTTGGCCCCTATAGAGACCCAGTACTTC.

The genes are TRBV7-3 and TRBJ2-3; TRBD1 matches 8 bases. V was pared by 2 bases and J by 4 bases, with 8 bases of the junction left unmatched. The CDR3 covers 16 residues. Germline CDR1 and CDR2: SGHTA and FQGTGA. The chain's CDR3 is CASSLLGGQGADTQYF. The CDR3 DNA is TGTGCCAGCAGCTTATTGGGTGGACAGGGCGCAGATACGCAGTATTTT.

The chain combines TRBV7-2 with TRBJ2-1, with 12 positions matching TRBD2. This CDR3 contains 16 residues. The ends lost 4 bases at V and 9 bases at J; junction bases unmatched: 10. Per the germline V gene, CDR1 is SGHTA and CDR2 is FQGNSA. The CDR3 protein is CASSYRLAGGRGEQFF. For the CDR3, the DNA is TGTGCCAGCAGCTACCGGCTAGCGGGGGGGCGCGGTGAGCAGTTCTTC. Together with reference TRBV7-2 and TRBJ2-1, the CDR3 gives the full variable domain: GAGVSQSPSNKVTEKGKDVELRCDPISGHTALYWYRQSLGQGLEFLIYFQGNSAPDKSGLPSDRFSAERTGGSVSTLTIQRTQQEDSAVYLCASSYRLAGGRGEQFFGPGTRLTVL.

The chain couples TRBV27 to TRBJ2-7; TRBD1 agrees at 9 bases. The J segment lost 2 bases and the V segment lost 0 bases, leaving 2 bases of the junction unmatched. The CDR3 has 15 amino acids. Germline CDR1 and CDR2: MNHEY and SMNVEV (reference sequence). CDR3 bases: TGTGCCAGCAGTTTATCGACAGGGGGTACCTACGAGCAGTACTTC. Its protein is CASSLSTGGTYEQYF.

The chain links TRBV7-2 to TRBJ2-3, with TRBD2 matching 12 bases. V was clipped by 3 bases and J by 5 bases; unmatched bases: 3. The germline V gene has CDR1 SGHTA and CDR2 FQGNSA. The CDR3 extends over 15 amino acids. CDR3 amino acids: CASSFQTSGGDTQYF. The CDR3 coding sequence is TGTGCCAGCAGCTTCCAGACTAGCGGGGGAGATACGCAGTATTTT.

The DNA of the CDR3 is TGTGCCAGCAGTTCCCAAGCGGGGTTCGGCAATACGCAGTATTTT. Its translation: CASSSQAGFGNTQYF. The V and J genes are TRBV27 and TRBJ2-3, with 7 positions matching TRBD2. The CDR3 spans 15 residues. Germline V lookup: CDR1 MNHEY, CDR2 SMNVEV (reference sequence). After removal of 4 bases from V and 7 bases from J, the junction contained 11 bases not matched to a gene.

The chain is built from TRBV28 and TRBJ2-6; TRBD1 aligns across 10 bases. Trimming cost V 8 bases and J 4 bases; bases outside gene matches: 8. The CDR3 totals 16 residues. In germline, CDR1 is MDHEN, CDR2 SYDVKM. DNA of the CDR3: TGTGCCAGCGGTAGACAGGGGGCGTCGGGGGCCAACGTCCTGACTTTC. Translated: CASGRQGASGANVLTF. Using reference TRBV28 and TRBJ2-6 for the parts outside the CDR3, the full variable domain is DVKVTQSSRYLVKRTGEKVFLECVQDMDHENMFWYRQDPGLGLRLIYFSYDVKMKEKGDIPEGYSVSREKKERFSLILESASTNQTSMYLCASGRQGASGANVLTFGAGSRLTVL.

There are a few counts of this clone. This rearrangement joins TRBV19 to TRBJ1-5; possibly TRBD1 for D (5 bases). This CDR3 has 14 amino acids. Germline CDR1 LNHDA, CDR2 SQIVND (reference sequence). The germline V and J ends were trimmed by 8 bases and 2 bases, with 13 bases remaining between them. This CDR3 is CASDSGGGNQPQHF. CDR3 DNA: TGTGCCAGTGACAGCGGAGGCGGCAATCAGCCCCAGCATTTT.

This clone came up a few times. The chain carries TRBV2 and TRBJ1-2; D call uncertain. Germline assignment: CDR1 SNHLY and CDR2 FYNNEI. Trimming removed 2 bases at V and 8 bases at J, with 12 bases between. The CDR3 covers 13 residues. The CDR3 sequence is CASSESSSSGYTF. Here the CDR3 DNA reads TGTGCCAGCAGTGAATCGTCCAGTTCCGGCTACACCTTC.